This T cell receptor beta chain was sequenced in a study of blood T cell repertoires in COVID-19. About the research overall: T cells, B-cell-depleted T cells, or PBMCs provided the cDNA or gDNA that served as material.

The J segment lost 7 bases and the V segment lost 1 base, leaving 9 bases of the junction unmatched. The V gene's germline CDR1 is SGHTA and CDR2 FQGTGA. The CDR3 sequence is 17 residues long. Methods used by the authors: Nucleated cell number was recorded as an estimate derived from reference gene primer amplification. Some clones are missing from TCRdb's copy, which holds only in-frame ones; the method was immunoSEQ multiplex PCR. V and J calls and clone size come straight from that table; D and trimming were deduced from the DNA. This table holds 35,000 to 50,000 clones, around 83% found once. The rearrangement joins TRBV7-3 to TRBJ2-2; 10 bases match TRBD2. The source is a man in his sixties or seventies with acute or convalescent COVID-19. Sequencing was carried out using peripheral blood. The CDR3 sequence is CASSLISLAGVGGELFF. DNA for the CDR3: TGTGCCAGCAGCTTAATTTCGCTAGCGGGAGTAGGCGGGGAGCTGTTTTTT. Filled out from reference TRBV7-3 and TRBJ2-2, the complete variable domain reads GAGVSQTPSNKVTEKGKYVELRCDPISGHTALYWYRQSLGQGPEFLIYFQGTGAADDSGLPNDRFFAVRPEGSVSTLKIQRTERGDSAVYLCASSLISLAGVGGELFFGEGSRLTVL.